The present entry profiles one T cell receptor beta chain with its context. Germline CDR1 KGHSH, CDR2 LQKENI. J lost 10 bases, V lost 2 bases, and 9 bases had no gene match. CDR3 length: 14 residues. Method: immunoSEQ multiplex PCR; TCRdb's copy keeps in-frame clones and lacks some. The sample has 45,000 to 55,000 clones, about nine tenths seen once. The sample is drawn from a study of T cell changes during pregnancy in multiple sclerosis. The sequence came from a female donor in good health, enrolled as a control in a pregnancy study. The chain couples TRBV18 to TRBJ2-3; 7 nucleotides line up with TRBD1. The sample consisted of CD4+ T cells from peripheral blood mononuclear cells, taken after pregnancy. CDR3 sequence (DNA): TGTGCCAGCTCACCAAGGCCTGACAGGGTCCCGCAGTATTTT. Amino acid sequence: CASSPRPDRVPQYF.